This T cell receptor (beta chain) appears in the sequencing data of a study of OX40 agonist ivuxolimab in advanced cancers. Study overall: An agonistic human IgG2 monoclonal antibody against OX40 (CD134) was given. Ivuxolimab was administered intravenously to patients at 0.01 to 10 mg/kg every 2 weeks. Study observations and caveats: Average numbers of expanded clones were greater in CD8+ T cells than in CD4+.

Produced via immunoSEQ multiplex PCR; TCRdb's table is partial and in-frame only. The sample contains fewer than 95,000 clones, around 80% of which appear only once. Prior autoimmune disease or systemic immunosuppression barred patients. This CDR3 contains 14 residues. The ends were cut back, 6 bases at V and 4 bases at J, with 15 bases in the middle. Germline V lookup: CDR1 MNHEY, CDR2 SVGAGI. In regard to this clone: What it binds is not known.

The TCR sequence derives from an adult with an advanced solid tumor such as melanoma, head and neck, liver or kidney cancer. V usage is TRBV6-5 and J usage is TRBJ1-2; tentative D call: TRBD1 (6 bases). Sequenced material: CD4+ or CD8+ T cells sorted from blood, taken in a trial of the OX40 agonist ivuxolimab. This chain's CDR3 is CASSTRGILYGYTF. The CDR3 DNA reads TGTGCCAGCAGCACCAGGGGCATCCTCTATGGCTACACCTTC.